The 4 T cell receptor beta chains listed next were all sequenced from one sample in a study of CD8 T cells in ankylosing spondylitis. TCRdb fed the 5' RACE reads into MiXCR, producing one record per CDR3 protein. The table lists under 130,000 distinct CDR3 sequences, 20% to 30% of them singletons. What was sequenced was synovial fluid, either unsorted or a sorted T cell fraction (not recorded which). The receptors here all came from a male donor with ankylosing spondylitis.

This sequence joins TRBV29-1 and TRBJ1-1; D remains ambiguous. V was pared by 7 bases and J by 2 bases, with 5 bases between. The CDR3 runs to 10 residues. Germline CDR1 reads SQVTM; CDR2 reads ANQGSEA. The DNA for the CDR3 is TGCAGCGGAGCTAACACTGAAGCTTTCTTT. Translated: CSGANTEAFF.

The chain combines TRBV3-1 with TRBJ2-7, with D perhaps matching TRBD2 (5 bases). The germline CDR1 and CDR2 sequences are LGHDT and YNNKEL (reference sequence). The CDR3 has 11 amino acids. The CDR3 region has the DNA TGTGCGACCCGGGGTGGCTACGAGCAGTACTTC. Translation gives CATRGGYEQYF.

The rearrangement joins TRBV3-1 to TRBJ2-7; possibly TRBD1 for D (6 bases). CDR3 length: 14 residues. Germline lookup yields CDR1 LGHDT and CDR2 YNNKEL (reference sequence). Trimming stripped 0 bases from V and 2 bases from J, with 8 bases between. The CDR3 reads CASSQDGGPYEQYF. The CDR3 DNA is TGTGCCAGCAGCCAAGATGGGGGCCCCTACGAGCAGTACTTC.

The CDR3 loop is CASSLATGLAVTDTQYF. DNA for the CDR3: TGCGCCAGCAGCTTGGCCACGGGGCTAGCGGTGACAGATACGCAGTATTTT. The chain carries TRBV5-1 and TRBJ2-3; TRBD2 agrees at 7 bases. V lost 0 bases to trimming and J lost 3 bases; unmatched junction nucleotides: 10. The CDR3 runs to 17 residues. Germline V gives CDR1 SGHRS, CDR2 YFSETQ.